This T cell receptor beta chain was profiled in a study of chemoradiotherapy in HPV16-positive cancers. Worth noting for this clone: The antigen is not known.

Study-wide results and limits: Candidate HPV-specific clones and E7-related TCR motifs grew in tumor during treatment.

CDR3 length: 15 amino acids. V lost 3 bases to trimming and J lost 1 base, with 11 bases between them. Germline assignment: CDR1 MNHNY and CDR2 SVGAGI (reference sequence). Data came from immunoSEQ multiplex PCR; TCRdb stores just in-frame clones and leaves some out. The table lists about 8,000 clones, about 66% of them singletons. The chain combines TRBV6-6 with TRBJ2-3, with D unclear. The sample was gathered from a patient who underwent chemoradiotherapy. This sequence originates from a human donor with HPV-associated anogenital cancer. The CDR3 coding sequence is TGTGCCAGCAGTTATAGCACGTCGGGCACAGATACGCAGTATTTT. Translated: CASSYSTSGTDTQYF.